Listed here is a single TCR beta chain. Its cognate antigen is unknown. The whole isolated RNA underwent reverse transcription, so sequencing captured expressed TCRB transcripts. This table comes from immunoSEQ multiplex PCR, and its TCRdb copy is limited to in-frame clones, with some not included. The sample comprises roughly 140,000 clones, around 10% of which are singletons, and approximately 0.5% rests with the top ten. The data originate from a study of beta chain features in type 1 diabetes. CDR1 and CDR2 (germline): MNHEY, SVGAGI. The junction had 5 bases not matched to a gene; V was cut back by 2 bases and J by 6 bases. CDR3 length: 15 residues. Notes on the study in general: Across all four CD4+ subsets, people with type 1 diabetes showed modestly shorter TCRB CDR3s.

Source material: central memory CD4+ T cells from blood. This chain uses TRBV6-5 with TRBJ2-3; 10 bases agree with TRBD1. The TCR comes from a young man with type 1 diabetes. CDR3 in amino acids: CASSYGDRGVDTQYF. As DNA, the CDR3 is TGTGCCAGCAGTTACGGGGACAGGGGTGTGGATACGCAGTATTTT.